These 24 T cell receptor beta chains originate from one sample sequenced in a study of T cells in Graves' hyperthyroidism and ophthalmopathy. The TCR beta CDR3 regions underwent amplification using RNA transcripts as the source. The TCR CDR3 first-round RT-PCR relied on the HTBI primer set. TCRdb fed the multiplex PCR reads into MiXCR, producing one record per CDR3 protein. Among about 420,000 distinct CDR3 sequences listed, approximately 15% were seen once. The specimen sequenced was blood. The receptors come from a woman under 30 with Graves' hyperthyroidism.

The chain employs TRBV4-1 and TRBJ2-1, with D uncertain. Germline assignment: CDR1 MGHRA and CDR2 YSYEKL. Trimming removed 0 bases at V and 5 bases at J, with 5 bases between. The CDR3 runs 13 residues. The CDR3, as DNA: TGCGCCAGCAGCCAAGAGGCTAACAATGAGCAGTTCTTC. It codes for CASSQEANNEQFF.

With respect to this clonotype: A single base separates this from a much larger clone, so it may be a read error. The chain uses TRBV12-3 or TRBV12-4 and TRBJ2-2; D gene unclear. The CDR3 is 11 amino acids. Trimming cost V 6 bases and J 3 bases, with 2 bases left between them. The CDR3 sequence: CASRYTGELFF. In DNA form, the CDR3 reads TGTGCCAGCAGGTACACCGGGGAGCTGTTTTTT.

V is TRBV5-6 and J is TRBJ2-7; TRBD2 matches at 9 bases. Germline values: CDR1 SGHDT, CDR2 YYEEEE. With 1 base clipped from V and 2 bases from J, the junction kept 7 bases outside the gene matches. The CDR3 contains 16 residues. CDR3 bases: TGTGCCAGCAGCTTGCGGGTGCTAGCGGGAACCTACGAGCAGTACTTC. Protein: CASSLRVLAGTYEQYF.

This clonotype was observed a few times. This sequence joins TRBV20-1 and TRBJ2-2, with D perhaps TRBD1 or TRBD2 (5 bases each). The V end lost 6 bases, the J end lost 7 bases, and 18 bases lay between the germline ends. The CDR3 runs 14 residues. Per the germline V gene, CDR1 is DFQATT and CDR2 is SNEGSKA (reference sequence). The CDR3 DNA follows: TGCAGTGCGGCCGGGATGGCCCAGGGCGGGGAGCTGTTTTTT. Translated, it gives CSAAGMAQGGELFF.

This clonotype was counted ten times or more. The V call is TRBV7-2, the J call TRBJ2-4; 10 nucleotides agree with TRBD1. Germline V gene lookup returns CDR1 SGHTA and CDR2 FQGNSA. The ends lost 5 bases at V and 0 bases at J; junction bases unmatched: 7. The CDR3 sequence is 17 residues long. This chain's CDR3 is CASSTRQGALAKNIQYF. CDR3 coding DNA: TGTGCCAGCAGCACCCGACAGGGGGCGCTAGCCAAAAACATTCAGTACTTC. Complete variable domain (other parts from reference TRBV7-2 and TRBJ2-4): GAGVSQSPSNKVTEKGKDVELRCDPISGHTALYWYRQSLGQGLEFLIYFQGNSAPDKSGLPSDRFSAERTGGSVSTLTIQRTQQEDSAVYLCASSTRQGALAKNIQYFGAGTRLSVL.

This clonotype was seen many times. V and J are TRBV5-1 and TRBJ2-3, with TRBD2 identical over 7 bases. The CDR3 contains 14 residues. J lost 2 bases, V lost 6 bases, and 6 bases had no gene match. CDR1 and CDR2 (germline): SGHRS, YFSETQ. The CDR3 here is CASTRGEDTDTQYF. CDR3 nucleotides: TGCGCCAGCACCCGGGGGGAGGACACAGATACGCAGTATTTT.

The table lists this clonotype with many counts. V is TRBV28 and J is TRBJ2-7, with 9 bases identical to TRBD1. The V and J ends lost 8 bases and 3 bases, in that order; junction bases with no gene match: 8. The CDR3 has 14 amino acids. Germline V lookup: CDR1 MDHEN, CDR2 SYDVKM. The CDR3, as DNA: TGTGCCAGCGGCCAGACAGGGGGAGTCTACGAGCAGTACTTC. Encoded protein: CASGQTGGVYEQYF.

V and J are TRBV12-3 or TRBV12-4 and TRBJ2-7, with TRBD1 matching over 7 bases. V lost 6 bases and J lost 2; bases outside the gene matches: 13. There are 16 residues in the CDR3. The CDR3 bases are TGTGCCAGCAGCCCCCACCACCGGGACAGTCCCTACGAGCAGTACTTC. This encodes CASSPHHRDSPYEQYF.

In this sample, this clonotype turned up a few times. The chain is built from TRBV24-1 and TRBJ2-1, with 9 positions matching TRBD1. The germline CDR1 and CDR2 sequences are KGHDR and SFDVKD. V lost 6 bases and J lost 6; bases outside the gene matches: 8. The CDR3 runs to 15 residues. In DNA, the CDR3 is TGTGCCACCAGTACATCCGGGACAGGGTTCAATGAGCAGTTCTTC. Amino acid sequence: CATSTSGTGFNEQFF.

Here the CDR3 DNA reads TGTGCCAGCAGCTTAACTGCCCCTTATGAGGGAGAAGAACAGCCCCAGCATTTT. This gives the protein CASSLTAPYEGEEQPQHF. The V call is TRBV7-3, the J call TRBJ1-5; no definite D call. V dropped 0 bases and J dropped 7 bases, with 22 bases sitting between them. Germline values: CDR1 SGHTA, CDR2 FQGTGA. This CDR3 is 18 amino acids long.

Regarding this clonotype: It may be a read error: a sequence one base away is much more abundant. This CDR3 is CASSYGLVGEQYF. For the CDR3, the DNA is TGTGCCAGCAGTTACGGGTTAGTAGGTGAGCAGTACTTC. The chain links TRBV12-3 or TRBV12-4 to TRBJ2-7; D gene unclear. Trimming took off 4 bases at V and 7 bases at J, with 14 bases between the two ends. This CDR3 region has 13 residues.

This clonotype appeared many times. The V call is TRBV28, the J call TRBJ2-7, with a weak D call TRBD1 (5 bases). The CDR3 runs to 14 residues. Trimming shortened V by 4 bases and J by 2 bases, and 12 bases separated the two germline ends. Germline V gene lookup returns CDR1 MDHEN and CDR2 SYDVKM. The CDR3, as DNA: TGTGCCAGCAGTTCGGCAGGGTCAACCTACGAGCAGTACTTC. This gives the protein CASSSAGSTYEQYF.

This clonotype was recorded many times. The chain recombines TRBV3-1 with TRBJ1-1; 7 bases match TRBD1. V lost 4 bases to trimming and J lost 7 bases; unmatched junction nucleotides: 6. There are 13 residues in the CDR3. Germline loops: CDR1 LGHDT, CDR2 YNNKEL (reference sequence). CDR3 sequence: CASSRGPGGEAFF. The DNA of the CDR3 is TGTGCCAGCAGCCGGGGACCAGGGGGTGAAGCTTTCTTT.

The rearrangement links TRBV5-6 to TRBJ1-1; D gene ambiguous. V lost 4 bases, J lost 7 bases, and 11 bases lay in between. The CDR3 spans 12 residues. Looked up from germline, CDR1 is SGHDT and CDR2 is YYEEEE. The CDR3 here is CASSGLRVEAFF. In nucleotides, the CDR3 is TGTGCCAGCAGCGGACTGAGGGTTGAAGCTTTCTTT.

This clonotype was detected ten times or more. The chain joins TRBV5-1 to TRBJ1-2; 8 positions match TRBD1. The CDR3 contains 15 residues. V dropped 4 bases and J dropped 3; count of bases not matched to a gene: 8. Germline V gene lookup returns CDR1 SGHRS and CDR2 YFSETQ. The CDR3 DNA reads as TGCGCCAGCAGCCCATGGACAGGGTCGGACTATGGCTACACCTTC. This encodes CASSPWTGSDYGYTF.

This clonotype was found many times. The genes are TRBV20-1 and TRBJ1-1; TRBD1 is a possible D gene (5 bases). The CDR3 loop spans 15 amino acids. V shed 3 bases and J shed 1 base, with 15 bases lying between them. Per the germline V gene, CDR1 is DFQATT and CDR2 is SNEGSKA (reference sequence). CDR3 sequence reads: CSASGALRGNTEAFF. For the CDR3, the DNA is TGCAGTGCTAGCGGTGCCCTAAGGGGGAACACTGAAGCTTTCTTT.

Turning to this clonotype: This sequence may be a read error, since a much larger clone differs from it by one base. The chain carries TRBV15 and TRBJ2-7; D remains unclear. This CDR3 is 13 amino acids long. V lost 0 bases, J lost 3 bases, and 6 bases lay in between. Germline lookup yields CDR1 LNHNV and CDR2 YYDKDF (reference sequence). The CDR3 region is CATSRDCRYEQYF. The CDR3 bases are TGTGCCACCAGCAGAGATTGTCGCTACGAGCAGTACTTC.

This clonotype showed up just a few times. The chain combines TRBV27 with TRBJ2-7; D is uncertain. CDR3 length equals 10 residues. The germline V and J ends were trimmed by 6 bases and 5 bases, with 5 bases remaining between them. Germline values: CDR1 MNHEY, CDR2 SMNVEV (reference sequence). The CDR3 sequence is CASSVHEQYF. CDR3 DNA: TGTGCCAGCAGCGTCCACGAGCAGTACTTC.

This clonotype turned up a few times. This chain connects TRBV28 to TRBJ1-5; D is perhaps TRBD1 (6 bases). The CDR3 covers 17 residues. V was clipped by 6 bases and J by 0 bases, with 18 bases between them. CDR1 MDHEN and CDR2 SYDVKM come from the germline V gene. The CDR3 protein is CASRAITGTDSNQPQHF. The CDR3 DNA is TGTGCCAGCAGGGCCATAACAGGGACGGATAGCAATCAGCCCCAGCATTTT.

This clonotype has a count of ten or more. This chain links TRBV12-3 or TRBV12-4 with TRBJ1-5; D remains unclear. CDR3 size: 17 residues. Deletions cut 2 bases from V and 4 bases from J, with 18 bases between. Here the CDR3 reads CASSLLMGSLGNQPQHF. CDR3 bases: TGTGCCAGCAGTTTATTAATGGGGTCTTTGGGAAATCAGCCCCAGCATTTT.

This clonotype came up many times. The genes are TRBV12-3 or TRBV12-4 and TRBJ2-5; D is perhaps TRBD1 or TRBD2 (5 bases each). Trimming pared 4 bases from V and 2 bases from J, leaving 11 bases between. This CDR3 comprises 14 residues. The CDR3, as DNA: TGTGCCAGCAGTTCATCCGGGACGCAAGAGACCCAGTACTTC. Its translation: CASSSSGTQETQYF.

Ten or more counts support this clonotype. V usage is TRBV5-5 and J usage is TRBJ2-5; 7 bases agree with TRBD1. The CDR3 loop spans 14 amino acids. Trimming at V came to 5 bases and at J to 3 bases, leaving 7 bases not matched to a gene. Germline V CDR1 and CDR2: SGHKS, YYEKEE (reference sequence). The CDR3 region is CASRLRDSKETQYF. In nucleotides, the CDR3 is TGTGCCAGCAGACTCCGGGACAGTAAAGAGACCCAGTACTTC.

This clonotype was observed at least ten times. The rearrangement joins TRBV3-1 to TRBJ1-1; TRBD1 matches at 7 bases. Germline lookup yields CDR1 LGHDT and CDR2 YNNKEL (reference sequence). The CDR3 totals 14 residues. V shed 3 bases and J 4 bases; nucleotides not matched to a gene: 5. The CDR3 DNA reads TGTGCCAGCAGCCAGAAGACAGGGAGCACTGAAGCTTTCTTT. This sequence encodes CASSQKTGSTEAFF. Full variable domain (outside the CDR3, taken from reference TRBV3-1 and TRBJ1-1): DTAVSQTPKYLVTQMGNDKSIKCEQNLGHDTMYWYKQDSKKFLKIMFSYNNKELIINETVPNRFSPKSPDKAHLNLHINSLELGDSAVYFCASSQKTGSTEAFFGQGTRLTVV.

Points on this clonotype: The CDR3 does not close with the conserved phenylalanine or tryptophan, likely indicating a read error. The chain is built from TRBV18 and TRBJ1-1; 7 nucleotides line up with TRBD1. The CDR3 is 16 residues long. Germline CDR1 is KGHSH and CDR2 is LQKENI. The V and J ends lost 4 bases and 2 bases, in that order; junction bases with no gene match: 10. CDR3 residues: CASSRSSGQYNTEAFL. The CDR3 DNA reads TGTGCCAGCTCACGATCCTCGGGACAGTACAACACTGAAGCTTTCCTT.